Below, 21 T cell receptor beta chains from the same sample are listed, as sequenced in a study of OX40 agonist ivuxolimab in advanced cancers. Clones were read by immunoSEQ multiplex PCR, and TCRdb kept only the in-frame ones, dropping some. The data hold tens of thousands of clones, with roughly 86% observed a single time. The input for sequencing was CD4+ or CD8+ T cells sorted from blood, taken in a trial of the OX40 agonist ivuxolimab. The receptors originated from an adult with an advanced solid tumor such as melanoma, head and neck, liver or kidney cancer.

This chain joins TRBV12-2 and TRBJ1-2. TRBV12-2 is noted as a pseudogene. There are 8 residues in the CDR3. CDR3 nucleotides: TGTGCAAGTCGCCCTCCCACCTTC. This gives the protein CASRPPTF.

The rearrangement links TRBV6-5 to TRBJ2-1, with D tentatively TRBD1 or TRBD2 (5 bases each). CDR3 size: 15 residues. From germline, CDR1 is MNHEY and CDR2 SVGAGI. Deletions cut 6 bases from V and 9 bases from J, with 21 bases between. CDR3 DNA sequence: TGTGCCAGCAGAAACCATCAATTCGGGACGATTGAGCAGTTCTTC. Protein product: CASRNHQFGTIEQFF.

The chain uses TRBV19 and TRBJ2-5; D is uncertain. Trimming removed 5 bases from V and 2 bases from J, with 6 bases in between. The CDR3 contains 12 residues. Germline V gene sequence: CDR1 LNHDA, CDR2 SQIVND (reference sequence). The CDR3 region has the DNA TGTGCCAGTAGTGACTTGCAAGAGACCCAGTACTTC. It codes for CASSDLQETQYF.

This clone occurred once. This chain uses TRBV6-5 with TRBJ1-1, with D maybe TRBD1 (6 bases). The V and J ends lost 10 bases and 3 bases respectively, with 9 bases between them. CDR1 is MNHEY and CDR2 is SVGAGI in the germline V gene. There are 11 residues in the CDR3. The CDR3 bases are TGTGCCACTAGACAGGACACTGAAGCTTTCTTT. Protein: CATRQDTEAFF.

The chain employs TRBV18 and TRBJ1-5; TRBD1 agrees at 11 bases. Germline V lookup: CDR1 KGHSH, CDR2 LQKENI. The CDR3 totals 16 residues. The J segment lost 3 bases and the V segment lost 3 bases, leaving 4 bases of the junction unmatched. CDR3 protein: CASSPGQGASNQPQHF. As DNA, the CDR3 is TGTGCCAGCTCACCCGGACAGGGGGCTTCCAATCAGCCCCAGCATTTT.

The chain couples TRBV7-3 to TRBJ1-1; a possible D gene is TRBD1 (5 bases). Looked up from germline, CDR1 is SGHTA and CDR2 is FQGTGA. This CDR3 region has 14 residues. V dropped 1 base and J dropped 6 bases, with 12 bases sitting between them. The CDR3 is CASSLIPGTAEAFF. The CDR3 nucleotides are TGTGCCAGCAGCTTAATCCCCGGGACGGCTGAAGCTTTCTTT.

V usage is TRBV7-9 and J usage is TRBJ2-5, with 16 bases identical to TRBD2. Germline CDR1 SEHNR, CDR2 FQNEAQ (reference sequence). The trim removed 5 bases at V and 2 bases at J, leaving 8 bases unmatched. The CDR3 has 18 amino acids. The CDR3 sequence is CASSPGTSGGALQETQYF. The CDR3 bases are TGTGCCAGCAGCCCCGGGACTAGCGGGGGGGCCTTACAAGAGACCCAGTACTTC.

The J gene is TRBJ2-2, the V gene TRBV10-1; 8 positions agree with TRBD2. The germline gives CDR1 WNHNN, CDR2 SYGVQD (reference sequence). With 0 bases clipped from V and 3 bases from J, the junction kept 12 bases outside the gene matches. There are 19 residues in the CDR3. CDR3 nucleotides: TGCGCCAGCAGTGAGTCTAGGAGGGGGAGCGGGGGCTACACCGGGGAGCTGTTTTTT. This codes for CASSESRRGSGGYTGELFF.

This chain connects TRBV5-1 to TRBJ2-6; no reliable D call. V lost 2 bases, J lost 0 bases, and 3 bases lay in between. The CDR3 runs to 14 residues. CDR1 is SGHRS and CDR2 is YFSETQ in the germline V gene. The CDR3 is CASSFFSGANVLTF. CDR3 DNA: TGCGCCAGCAGCTTCTTCTCTGGGGCCAACGTCCTGACTTTC.

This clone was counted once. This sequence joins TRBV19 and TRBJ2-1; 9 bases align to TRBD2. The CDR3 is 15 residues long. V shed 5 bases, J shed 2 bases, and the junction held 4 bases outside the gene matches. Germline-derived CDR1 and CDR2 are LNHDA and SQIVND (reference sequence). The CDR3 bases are TGTGCCAGTAGTGGGGGACTAGCCCCCTACAATGAGCAGTTCTTC. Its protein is CASSGGLAPYNEQFF.

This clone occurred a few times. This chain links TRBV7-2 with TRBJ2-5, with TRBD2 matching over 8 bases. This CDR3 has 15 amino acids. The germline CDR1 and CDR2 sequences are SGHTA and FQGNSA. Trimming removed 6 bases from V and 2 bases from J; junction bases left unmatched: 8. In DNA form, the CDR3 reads TGTGCCAGCAGTTCGGGAGGGGTTTCGCAAGAGACCCAGTACTTC. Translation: CASSSGGVSQETQYF.

CDR3 region: CASSSSTGLYGYTF. DNA of the CDR3: TGTGCCAGCAGCTCCTCGACAGGACTCTATGGCTACACCTTC. The chain is built from TRBV7-2 and TRBJ1-2, with D possibly matching TRBD1 (6 bases). This CDR3 region has 14 residues. V was clipped by 4 bases and J by 4 bases, with 13 bases between them. Germline V lookup: CDR1 SGHTA, CDR2 FQGNSA.

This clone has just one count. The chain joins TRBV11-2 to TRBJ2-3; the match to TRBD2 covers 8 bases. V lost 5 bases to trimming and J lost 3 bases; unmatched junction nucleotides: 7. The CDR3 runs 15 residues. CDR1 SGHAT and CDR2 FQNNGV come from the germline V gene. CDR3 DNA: TGTGCCAGCAGCCCCCGACTAGCGTTGACAGATACGCAGTATTTT. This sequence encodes CASSPRLALTDTQYF.

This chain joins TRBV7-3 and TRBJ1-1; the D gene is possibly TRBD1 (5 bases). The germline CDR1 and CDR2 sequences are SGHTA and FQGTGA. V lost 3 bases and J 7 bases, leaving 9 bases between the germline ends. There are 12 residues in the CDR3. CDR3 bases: TGTGCCAGCAGCTTGCGGGACGGTGAAGCTTTCTTT. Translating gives CASSLRDGEAFF.

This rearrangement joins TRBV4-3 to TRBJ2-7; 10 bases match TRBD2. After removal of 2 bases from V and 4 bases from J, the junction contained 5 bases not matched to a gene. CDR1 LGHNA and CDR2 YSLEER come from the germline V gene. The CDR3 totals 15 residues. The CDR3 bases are TGCGCCAGCAGCCAAAGTCTAGCGGGAGCGTACGAGCAGTACTTC. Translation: CASSQSLAGAYEQYF.

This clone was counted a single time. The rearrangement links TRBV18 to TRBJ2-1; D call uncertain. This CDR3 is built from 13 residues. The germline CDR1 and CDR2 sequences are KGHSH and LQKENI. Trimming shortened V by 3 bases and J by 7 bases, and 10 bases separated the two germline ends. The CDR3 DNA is TGTGCCAGCTCACCGGGTGAAGGGAATGAGCAGTTCTTC. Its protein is CASSPGEGNEQFF.

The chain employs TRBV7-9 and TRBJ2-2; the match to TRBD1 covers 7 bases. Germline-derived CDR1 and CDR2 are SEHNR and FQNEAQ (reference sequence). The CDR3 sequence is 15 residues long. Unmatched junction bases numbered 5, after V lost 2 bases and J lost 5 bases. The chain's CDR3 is CASSLRQGFTGELFF. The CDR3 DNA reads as TGTGCCAGCAGCTTAAGACAGGGATTTACCGGGGAGCTGTTTTTT.

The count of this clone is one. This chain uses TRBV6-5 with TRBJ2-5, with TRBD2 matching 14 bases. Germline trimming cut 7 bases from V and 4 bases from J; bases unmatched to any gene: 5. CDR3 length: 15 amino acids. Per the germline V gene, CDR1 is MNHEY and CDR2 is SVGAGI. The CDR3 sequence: CASTRTSGRRETQYF. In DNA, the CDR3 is TGTGCCAGCACTCGGACTAGCGGGAGGAGAGAGACCCAGTACTTC.

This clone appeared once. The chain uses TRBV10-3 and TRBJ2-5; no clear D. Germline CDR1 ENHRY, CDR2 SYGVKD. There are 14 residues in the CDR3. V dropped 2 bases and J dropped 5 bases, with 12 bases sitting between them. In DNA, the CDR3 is TGTGCCATCAGTGAGGAGGCCCCCCGGGAGACCCAGTACTTC. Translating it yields CAISEEAPRETQYF.

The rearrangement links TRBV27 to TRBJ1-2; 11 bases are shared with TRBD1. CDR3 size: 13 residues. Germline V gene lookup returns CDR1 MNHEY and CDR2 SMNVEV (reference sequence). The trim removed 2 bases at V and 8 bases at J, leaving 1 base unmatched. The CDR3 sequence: CASSLRTGGGYTF. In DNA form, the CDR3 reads TGTGCCAGCAGTTTAAGGACAGGGGGCGGCTACACCTTC.

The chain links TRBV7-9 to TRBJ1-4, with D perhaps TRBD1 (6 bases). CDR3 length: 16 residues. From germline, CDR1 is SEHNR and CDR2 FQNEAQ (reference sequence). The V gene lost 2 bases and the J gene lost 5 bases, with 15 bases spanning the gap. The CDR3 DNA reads TGTGCCAGCAGCTTATCCTTCACAGGGACGAATGAAAAACTGTTTTTT. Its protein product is CASSLSFTGTNEKLFF.